A selection of T cell receptor beta chains follows, all from one sample in a study of blood T cell repertoires in COVID-19. Using immunoSEQ multiplex PCR, the repertoire was profiled, and TCRdb retains in-frame clones only, with some absent. The sample lists about 120,000 clones; roughly 83% were seen once. Sequenced sample: peripheral blood. The receptors here all came from a woman of 80 years or more with acute or convalescent COVID-19. The CDR3 runs from the conserved cysteine through the conserved F or W. D genes are given only for firm matches. Clone size is given for some rows only: seen once, a few or many times, or a class if the clone is expanded.

j_call | v_call | d_call | clone_size | cdr3_nt | cdr3_aa
TRBJ1-1 | TRBV5-1 | - | - | TGCGCCAGCAGCTCCTACACAGACACTGAAGCTTTCTTT | CASSSYTDTEAFF
TRBJ1-6 | TRBV9 | - | once | TGTGCCAGCAGCGTAGCTAGTCGGACAGATCTTTCACCCCTCCACTTT | CASSVASRTDLSPLHF
TRBJ2-5 | TRBV5-1 | - | - | TGCGCCAGCAGCTGGGGGGAATTGGAGACCCAGTACTTC | CASSWGELETQYF
TRBJ1-5 | TRBV7-2 | TRBD1 | - | TGTGCCAGCAGCCAACAAGGACAGGGCAATCAGCCCCAGCATTTT | CASSQQGQGNQPQHF
TRBJ2-7 | TRBV4-2 | TRBD2 | - | TGTGCCAGCAGCCAAGATCTAGGGAGGGTCTACGAGCAGTACTTC | CASSQDLGRVYEQYF
TRBJ2-5 | TRBV7-2 | TRBD2 | - | TGTGCCAGCAGCCCTAGCGGGGGCAGAGAGACCCAGTACTTC | CASSPSGGRETQYF
TRBJ2-1 | TRBV6-2/TRBV6-3 | TRBD2 | - | TGTGCCAGCAGTTACTCGATTCTAGCGGGTTCCTACAATGAGCAGTTCTTC | CASSYSILAGSYNEQFF
TRBJ1-1 | TRBV4-1 | TRBD1 | few | TGCGCCAGCAGCCAAGGGCCAGGGGGAGCCAACACTGAAGCTTTCTTT | CASSQGPGGANTEAFF
TRBJ2-3 | TRBV30 | TRBD2 | - | TGTGCCTGGAGTCCGGGACTAGCGGAAGATACGCAGTATTTT | CAWSPGLAEDTQYF
TRBJ1-2 | TRBV5-4 | - | - | TGTGCCAGCAGCCCGAAGGTACAGGACTATGGCTACACCTTC | CASSPKVQDYGYTF
TRBJ2-1 | TRBV6-5 | TRBD2 | - | TGTGCCAGCAGTACGACTAGCGGGAGGGTCAATGAGCAGTTCTTC | CASSTTSGRVNEQFF
TRBJ1-6 | TRBV6-2/TRBV6-3 | - | - | TGTGCCAGCAGTTTAGTAGCGGGATCACCCCTCCACTTT | CASSLVAGSPLHF
TRBJ2-3 | TRBV7-9 | - | - | TGTGCCAGCAGCTCTGACATGTTACCCCGTACGCAGTATTTT | CASSSDMLPRTQYF
TRBJ1-5 | TRBV6-5 | TRBD1 | - | TGTGCCAGCAGCTTACAGGGGGCGAGCAATCAGCCCCAGCATTTT | CASSLQGASNQPQHF
TRBJ2-5 | TRBV5-4 | - | - | TGTGCCAGCAGCCTCGCAGGGAAAGAGACCCAGTACTTC | CASSLAGKETQYF
TRBJ1-1 | TRBV5-8 | - | - | TGTGCCAGCACCTTGTTGACGGCGGGGGCTGAAGCTTTCTTT | CASTLLTAGAEAFF
TRBJ2-3 | TRBV6-5 | - | - | TGTGCCAGCAGTTGGACAGCACATAGCACAGATACGCAGTATTTT | CASSWTAHSTDTQYF
TRBJ1-4 | TRBV28 | - | - | TGTGCCAGCAGTACCCTGGGGGGTACTAATGAAAAACTGTTTTTT | CASSTLGGTNEKLFF
TRBJ1-4 | TRBV15 | TRBD1 | - | TGTGCCACCAGCAGAGAGGGACAGGGAGATGAAAAACTGTTTTTT | CATSREGQGDEKLFF
TRBJ1-2 | TRBV7-8 | TRBD1 | - | TGTGCCAGCAGCCCCTGGGACAGGAAAGTCTATGGCTACACCTTC | CASSPWDRKVYGYTF
TRBJ2-5 | TRBV27 | TRBD1 | once | TGTGCCAGCAGTTTAGACAGGGCCTTTGGTGGGACCCAGTACTTC | CASSLDRAFGGTQYF